What follows describes a single TCR beta chain. As yet, its antigen is unknown. This specimen belongs to a study of cytomegalovirus exposure and HLA in healthy donors. The study's findings and limits: Clonal expansion was found to be greater in HLA-associated TCR beta chains than in equally common others in a later analysis. The authors later found TCR association rates varying by HLA locus, with DRB1 most and HLA-C fewest. The study put 150 to 200 TCR beta chains on its list as cytomegalovirus-associated. Among CMV-associated TCR beta chains, most appeared HLA-restricted in a later analysis.

The PCR had 60 Vbeta and 13 Jbeta primers. Only in-frame clones appear in the TCRdb table, and some are missing; sequencing was by immunoSEQ multiplex PCR. The sample records roughly 160,000 clones, 65% to 85% being singletons. The V gene's germline CDR1 is SNHLY and CDR2 FYNNEI. The CDR3 consists of 14 residues. J lost 5 bases, V lost 4 bases, and 5 bases had no gene match. The receptor was isolated from a male donor in good health and CMV-seronegative. Material for sequencing was PBMCs. V usage is TRBV2 and J usage is TRBJ2-7; 10 positions agree with TRBD2. As DNA, the CDR3 is TGTGCCAGCAGTGCGATAGCGGGGGGAAACGAGCAGTACTTC. This sequence encodes CASSAIAGGNEQYF.